The rows below give T cell receptor beta chains drawn from one sample of a study of CD8 T cells in ankylosing spondylitis. TCRdb reanalysed the 5' RACE reads using MiXCR and keeps one entry per CDR3 protein. The sample includes about 540,000 distinct CDR3 sequences, more than 9.5% of them seen just once. The specimen was blood, either unsorted or a sorted T cell fraction (not recorded which). The receptors derive from a male donor with ankylosing spondylitis. Each CDR3 is given without its conserved first and last residue. Each record gives: V gene, J gene, CDR3 protein.

TRBV5-1	TRBJ2-1	ASTRGERNEQF
TRBV7-9	TRBJ1-6	ASSSSGGLYSSPLH
TRBV3-1	TRBJ1-1	ASSLQGRRTEAF
TRBV29-1	TRBJ2-3	SVAPDRGYTDTQY
TRBV12-3/TRBV12-4	TRBJ2-1	ASSWGLGFNEQF
TRBV7-9	TRBJ1-1	ASSPRQGGAFTEAF
TRBV7-2	TRBJ1-1	ASSLRGGLITEAF
TRBV5-1	TRBJ1-1	ASSLAGLIGSTEAF
TRBV11-2	TRBJ1-1	ASSRQADPNTEAF
TRBV11-2	TRBJ1-5	ASSLDPAVDQPQH
TRBV12-3/TRBV12-4	TRBJ1-2	ASSVDRFAEYT
TRBV2	TRBJ1-3	ASSEQGSGNTIY
TRBV5-1	TRBJ2-5	ASSLMTSGSGGETQY
TRBV20-1	TRBJ2-3	SARDPLGTDTQY
TRBV20-1	TRBJ2-5	SAGTRQETQY
TRBV12-3/TRBV12-4	TRBJ1-1	ASSMPGQSSNTEAF
TRBV29-1	TRBJ2-1	SVLPTSYNEQF
TRBV15	TRBJ2-1	ATREGNNEQF
TRBV6-1	TRBJ1-1	ATLAQNTEAF
TRBV20-1	TRBJ1-1	SARKDGVRFAF
TRBV20-1	TRBJ2-3	SARLGPTDTQY
TRBV11-3	TRBJ2-7	ASSLTGTGESEQY
TRBV18	TRBJ1-1	ASSPDREGTEAF
TRBV10-3	TRBJ1-3	AISASQGNGNTIY
TRBV6-2/TRBV6-3	TRBJ2-7	ASSYPRGVPHEQY
TRBV24-1	TRBJ2-5	ATSDPQTPKRETQY
TRBV7-6	TRBJ2-1	ASSPGKTLYNEQF
TRBV11-2	TRBJ2-3	ASSATRDPKPTQY
TRBV29-1	TRBJ1-2	SASGGNGYT
TRBV11-3	TRBJ2-1	ASSSRTGGGGNEQF
TRBV10-3	TRBJ2-3	VLYSGGRDTQY
TRBV5-1	TRBJ1-6	ASTPTPGQGYSPLH
TRBV10-3	TRBJ1-5	ATTGAVNQPQH